The next 32 T cell receptor beta chains were all read from a single sample in a study of CD8+ T cells in alopecia areata. Extracted from the samples, RNA was reverse transcribed into cDNA to serve as the sequencing template. Here immunoSEQ multiplex PCR was the method, and the copy in TCRdb shows in-frame clones only, minus some. The sample gives 150,000 to 200,000 clones, 58% of which show up once; 16% is in the top ten. Treatment described: oral pan-JAK inhibitor, 5-10 mg twice daily. This sample comprised CD4+ T cells sorted from blood, obtained at approximately week 55, from a patient treated with tofacitinib. Receptors were obtained from a human donor with alopecia areata.

The chain is built from TRBV15 and TRBJ2-7; D gene uncertain. V dropped 3 bases and J dropped 5 bases, with 8 bases sitting between them. The CDR3 is 12 residues long. CDR1 and CDR2 (germline): LNHNV, YYDKDF (reference sequence). CDR3 nucleotides: TGTGCCACCAGCAGCAAGCCCCACGAGCAGTACTTC. Its translation: CATSSKPHEQYF.

The chain recombines TRBV2 with TRBJ1-1; D unresolved. Germline V gene lookup returns CDR1 SNHLY and CDR2 FYNNEI. The CDR3 has 14 amino acids. V lost 4 bases and J 0 bases, leaving 9 bases between the germline ends. The CDR3 region is CASSGRRVNTEAFF. CDR3 DNA: TGTGCCAGCAGTGGGAGGAGAGTGAACACTGAAGCTTTCTTT.

Only one count was recorded for this clone. The chain is built from TRBV23-1 and TRBJ1-1; perhaps TRBD1 as D (6 bases). TRBV23-1 is classed as an ORF, of uncertain function. CDR3 size: 17 residues. V dropped 2 bases and J dropped 0 bases, with 16 bases sitting between them. The CDR3 sequence is CASSQRQGRPMNTEAFF. DNA of the CDR3: TGCGCCAGCAGTCAACGCCAGGGGCGCCCCATGAACACTGAAGCTTTCTTT.

The chain links TRBV11-3 to TRBJ2-5; D is uncertain. The CDR3 is 14 amino acids. The V and J ends lost 3 bases and 1 base respectively, with 9 bases between them. CDR1 SGHNT and CDR2 YENEEA come from the germline V gene. The CDR3 DNA reads as TGTGCCAGCAGCTTCTCGCGGATCCAAGAGACCCAGTACTTC. Its protein is CASSFSRIQETQYF.

This clone showed up just a few times. The chain is built from TRBV14 and TRBJ2-3; D perhaps matches TRBD2 (6 bases). This CDR3 has 13 amino acids. The V and J ends lost 1 base and 10 bases respectively, with 12 bases between them. From germline, CDR1 is SGHDN and CDR2 FVKESK. In DNA form, the CDR3 reads TGTGCCAGCAGCCAAGGTGGGACTTGGTCGCAGTATTTT. Encoded protein: CASSQGGTWSQYF.

The chain joins TRBV7-2 to TRBJ2-3, with D perhaps matching TRBD2 (5 bases). The germline gives CDR1 SGHTA, CDR2 FQGNSA. Trimming pared 4 bases from V and 2 bases from J, leaving 16 bases between. This CDR3 has 16 residues. The CDR3 region is CASSSLATTPTDTQYF. CDR3 nucleotides: TGTGCCAGCAGCTCTTTAGCGACCACCCCCACAGATACGCAGTATTTT.

V and J are TRBV5-1 and TRBJ2-2; TRBD1 is a possible D gene (6 bases). This CDR3 region has 15 residues. CDR1 and CDR2 (germline): SGHRS, YFSETQ. Trimming took 4 bases from V and 4 from J, leaving 14 bases between them. CDR3 amino acids: CASSTDRSRTGELFF. The CDR3 coding sequence is TGCGCCAGCAGCACTGACAGGAGTCGCACCGGGGAGCTGTTTTTT. The variable domain in full, completed from reference TRBV5-1 and TRBJ2-2, reads KAGVTQTPRYLIKTRGQQVTLSCSPISGHRSVSWYQQTPGQGLQFLFEYFSETQRNKGNFPGRFSGRQFSNSRSEMNVSTLELGDSALYLCASSTDRSRTGELFFGEGSRLTVL.

Worth noting for this clone: Compared with germline, one end of the junction differs, possibly owing to a read error. The chain carries TRBV29-1 and TRBJ2-1, with D possibly matching TRBD2 (6 bases). The CDR3 has 14 amino acids. Germline lookup yields CDR1 SQVTM and CDR2 ANQGSEA. CDR3 coding DNA: TGCGGCGTTGGAGGGACCTATCGCTACAATGAGCAGTTCTTC. Protein sequence: CGVGGTYRYNEQFF.

The CDR3, as DNA: TGCGCCAGCAGGGACAACTATAATTCACCCCTCCACTTT. This sequence encodes CASRDNYNSPLHF. The genes are TRBV5-1 and TRBJ1-6; D is possibly TRBD1 (5 bases). The CDR3 covers 13 residues. V was shortened by 5 bases and J by 3 bases, with 6 bases between the two germline ends. The germline gives CDR1 SGHRS, CDR2 YFSETQ.

This clone occurred a few times. The chain employs TRBV12-2 and TRBJ2-1; the D call TRBD2 from the table was never checked on the DNA. TRBV12-2 is marked as a pseudogene. This CDR3 contains 12 residues. The CDR3 spells CASRFLPSEQFF. The DNA for the CDR3 is TGTGCAAGTCGCTTCCTCCCGAGCGAGCAGTTCTTC.

This chain joins TRBV4-1 and TRBJ1-2, with a tentative D call TRBD1 (6 bases). V lost 2 bases to trimming and J lost 8 bases, with 18 bases between them. The CDR3 extends over 15 amino acids. Germline values: CDR1 MGHRA, CDR2 YSYEKL. The CDR3 DNA follows: TGCGCCAGCAGCCAACCTGACAGGAACCCCCTGGGCTACACCTTC. This codes for CASSQPDRNPLGYTF.

The chain recombines TRBV7-2 with TRBJ2-4, with D possibly called TRBD1 or TRBD2 (5 bases each). Germline assignment: CDR1 SGHTA and CDR2 FQGNSA. CDR3 size: 13 residues. V lost 1 base to trimming and J lost 7 bases, with 8 bases between them. The CDR3 spells CASSLGGLNIQYF. Here the CDR3 DNA reads TGTGCCAGCAGCTTAGGGGGGTTGAACATTCAGTACTTC. The full variable domain, with the rest looked up from reference TRBV7-2 and TRBJ2-4, is GAGVSQSPSNKVTEKGKDVELRCDPISGHTALYWYRQSLGQGLEFLIYFQGNSAPDKSGLPSDRFSAERTGGSVSTLTIQRTQQEDSAVYLCASSLGGLNIQYFGAGTRLSVL.

V is TRBV10-3 and J is TRBJ2-1, with 8 bases that match TRBD2. From germline, CDR1 is ENHRY and CDR2 SYGVKD. With 10 bases clipped from V and 3 bases from J, the junction kept 11 bases outside the gene matches. CDR3 length: 15 amino acids. The CDR3 here is CASSSPAGDYNEQFF. In nucleotides, the CDR3 is TGTGCCAGCTCTTCTCCAGCGGGGGACTACAATGAGCAGTTCTTC.

This clone showed up just a few times. V is TRBV7-8 and J is TRBJ1-1; maybe TRBD1 (5 bases). CDR1 and CDR2 from the germline V gene are SGHVS and FQNEAQ. The length of the CDR3 is 13 residues. V lost 5 bases and J 1 base, leaving 8 bases between the germline ends. CDR3 loop: CASSRGKNTEAFF. CDR3 in DNA: TGTGCCAGCAGCCGGGGCAAGAACACTGAAGCTTTCTTT.

The rearrangement uses TRBV30 and TRBJ2-4; a possible D gene is TRBD1 (5 bases). Germline V gene sequence: CDR1 GTSNPN, CDR2 SVGIG (reference sequence). The ends were cut back, 3 bases at V and 1 base at J, with 10 bases in the middle. The CDR3 contains 14 residues. The CDR3 nucleotides read TGTGCCTGGAGGTTGACAGCGGCCAAAAACATTCAGTACTTC. Translating it yields CAWRLTAAKNIQYF.

J is TRBJ2-3 and V is TRBV5-1; the D gene is possibly TRBD2 (6 bases). With 4 bases removed from V and 0 bases from J, the gap between germline ends came to 9 bases. Germline CDR1 SGHRS, CDR2 YFSETQ. This CDR3 spans 14 amino acids. DNA for the CDR3: TGCGCCAGCAGCGCGGGGATTAGCACAGATACGCAGTATTTT. Its translation is CASSAGISTDTQYF.

V usage is TRBV30 and J usage is TRBJ2-3; 12 bases are a match to TRBD2. The V and J ends lost 4 bases and 7 bases, in that order; junction bases with no gene match: 9. Germline V gene sequence: CDR1 GTSNPN, CDR2 SVGIG (reference sequence). The CDR3 runs to 15 residues. The CDR3 sequence: CAWKRLAGGIYTQYF. CDR3 nucleotides: TGTGCCTGGAAACGGCTAGCGGGGGGGATATATACGCAGTATTTT.

This chain uses TRBV2 with TRBJ1-3; D unclear. The germline V and J ends were trimmed by 5 bases and 1 base, with 6 bases remaining between them. The CDR3 spans 13 residues. Germline V gene sequence: CDR1 SNHLY, CDR2 FYNNEI. In DNA, the CDR3 is TGTGCCAGCAGTTCCAATTCTGGAAACACCATATATTTT. As protein: CASSSNSGNTIYF.

The chain uses TRBV14 and TRBJ2-3; D unclear. CDR1 is SGHDN, CDR2 FVKESK, per germline. Trimming cost V 1 base and J 9 bases, with 5 bases left between them. The CDR3 consists of 11 residues. DNA of the CDR3: TGTGCCAGCAGCCAAGTTGGAACGCAGTATTTT. Translated, it gives CASSQVGTQYF.

The chain combines TRBV5-1 with TRBJ2-6, with 8 bases that match TRBD1. Germline loops: CDR1 SGHRS, CDR2 YFSETQ. The CDR3 has 17 residues. Unmatched junction bases numbered 9, after V lost 4 bases and J lost 3 bases. In DNA, the CDR3 is TGCGCCAGCAGCATCGGACAGGGTAGATATGGGGCCAACGTCCTGACTTTC. It specifies CASSIGQGRYGANVLTF.

V usage is TRBV29-1 and J usage is TRBJ1-2; no firm D call. Germline CDR1 is SQVTM and CDR2 is ANQGSEA. This CDR3 region has 13 residues. Trimming stripped 8 bases from V and 5 bases from J, with 18 bases between. DNA of the CDR3: TGCAGCTCGGGTGGCGGGTCTGGTTATGGCTACACCTTC. This encodes CSSGGGSGYGYTF.

V and J are TRBV29-1 and TRBJ2-5, with 9 bases aligning to TRBD1. The CDR3 is made up of 15 amino acids. The ends lost 1 base at V and 6 bases at J; junction bases unmatched: 9. CDR1 is SQVTM, CDR2 ANQGSEA, per germline. In nucleotides, the CDR3 is TGCAGCGTTGAAGGAATCCGGGACAGGGTAAAGACCCAGTACTTC. This translates into CSVEGIRDRVKTQYF.

There are a few counts of this clone. The chain is built from TRBV4-1 and TRBJ2-2; unclear D gene. The length of the CDR3 is 19 residues. The V end was cut by 1 base, the J end by 0 bases, with 18 bases between. Looked up from germline, CDR1 is MGHRA and CDR2 is YSYEKL. The CDR3 loop reads CASSQGYDMGSPNTGELFF. CDR3 bases: TGCGCCAGCAGCCAAGGGTATGACATGGGTAGTCCGAACACCGGGGAGCTGTTTTTT.

The chain has TRBV5-4 and TRBJ2-1; 8 bases fit TRBD1. The CDR3 length is 17 residues. V trimming: 9 bases; J trimming: 0 bases; junction bases outside the gene matches: 14. CDR1 is SGHNT and CDR2 is YYREEE in the germline V gene (reference sequence). Written as DNA, the CDR3 is TGTGCCACCACCGGGACAGGCCATAAAAGCTCCTACAATGAGCAGTTCTTC. This gives the protein CATTGTGHKSSYNEQFF.

In regard to this clone: Distinct nucleotide sequences in the sample also encode this CDR3. The chain uses TRBV20-1 and TRBJ2-7, with no clear D. Trimming took off 6 bases at V and 2 bases at J, with 8 bases between the two ends. The CDR3 length is 11 residues. Germline V gives CDR1 DFQATT, CDR2 SNEGSKA (reference sequence). CDR3 sequence reads: CSARQAYEQYF. The DNA of the CDR3 is TGCAGTGCCAGACAAGCCTACGAGCAGTACTTC.

The chain uses TRBV2 and TRBJ2-7; no definite D call. Trimming cost V 5 bases and J 2 bases, with 4 bases left between them. CDR3 length: 11 amino acids. Per the germline V gene, CDR1 is SNHLY and CDR2 is FYNNEI. CDR3 nucleotide sequence: TGTGCCAGCAGTTTCGCCTACGAGCAGTACTTC. It specifies CASSFAYEQYF.

The chain carries TRBV18 and TRBJ1-2; D gene ambiguous. V gave up 2 bases and J gave up 5 bases, with 9 bases separating them. There are 13 residues in the CDR3. Germline CDR1 reads KGHSH; CDR2 reads LQKENI. The CDR3 coding sequence is TGTGCCAGCTCACCAGGAGTAGAGTATGGCTACACCTTC. Amino acid sequence: CASSPGVEYGYTF. The entire variable domain, with the rest obtained from reference TRBV18 and TRBJ1-2, is as follows: NAGVMQNPRHLVRRRGQEARLRCSPMKGHSHVYWYRQLPEEGLKFMVYLQKENIIDESGMPKERFSAEFPKEGPSILRIQQVVRGDSAAYFCASSPGVEYGYTFGSGTRLTVV.

The V and J genes are TRBV4-1 and TRBJ1-2, with no clear D. Germline V gene data show CDR1 as MGHRA and CDR2 as YSYEKL. CDR3 length: 17 residues. V lost 0 bases and J lost 5, with 19 bases in between. The DNA of the CDR3 is TGCGCCAGCAGCCAAGATCCCCTGGTGGGGTTGGGGTATGGCTACACCTTC. Translation: CASSQDPLVGLGYGYTF.

This clone was picked up one time. The V call is TRBV27, the J call TRBJ2-7; 8 bases fit TRBD1. Unmatched junction bases numbered 6, after V lost 3 bases and J lost 2 bases. This CDR3 contains 15 residues. Germline CDR1 and CDR2: MNHEY and SMNVEV (reference sequence). The CDR3 coding sequence is TGTGCCAGCAGTTTCCAGGGGGCACTTACCTACGAGCAGTACTTC. Residues: CASSFQGALTYEQYF.

This clone was counted only a few times. The chain has TRBV19 and TRBJ2-3; TRBD2 matches 14 bases. The CDR3 sequence is 16 residues long. Germline loops: CDR1 LNHDA, CDR2 SQIVND (reference sequence). V lost 5 bases to trimming and J lost 2 bases; unmatched junction nucleotides: 3. The CDR3 nucleotides are TGTGCCAGTAGTGCGGGACTAGCGGGGGCCACAGATACGCAGTATTTT. Its translation is CASSAGLAGATDTQYF.

In this sample, this clone turned up a few times. This rearrangement joins TRBV4-1 to TRBJ1-2, with 12 bases fitting TRBD1. V lost 8 bases to trimming and J lost 7 bases; unmatched junction nucleotides: 8. The CDR3 loop spans 14 amino acids. Germline values: CDR1 MGHRA, CDR2 YSYEKL. The CDR3 loop reads CASGFRDRGLGYTF. DNA of the CDR3: TGCGCCAGCGGTTTCCGGGACAGGGGGCTTGGCTACACCTTC.

This clone turned up a few times. The genes are TRBV7-9 and TRBJ2-3; unclear D gene. Trimming took 5 bases from V and 7 from J, leaving 10 bases between them. Germline V gives CDR1 SEHNR, CDR2 FQNEAQ (reference sequence). There are 12 residues in the CDR3. CDR3 loop: CASSVERNTQYF. CDR3 bases: TGTGCCAGCAGCGTCGAAAGGAATACGCAGTATTTT.